This is a list of T cell receptor beta chains from one sample in a study of OX40 agonist ivuxolimab in advanced cancers. Sequencing used immunoSEQ multiplex PCR; TCRdb keeps in-frame clones, though not all of them. The table includes around 64,000 clones, 90% to 95% detected once. This specimen was CD4+ or CD8+ T cells sorted from blood, taken in a trial of the OX40 agonist ivuxolimab. All receptors derive from an adult with an advanced solid tumor such as melanoma, head and neck, liver or kidney cancer. Each CDR3 is given with its conserved first and last residue. D genes are given only for firm matches. Size tells how often a clone was seen (once, few, many) or the class of an expanded clone, and some rows leave it out.

j_gene | d_gene | v_gene | abundance | CDR3nt | CDR3aa
TRBJ2-3 | . | TRBV4-2 | . | TGTGCCAGCAGCCAACTCTCTGGGGACGTAGATACGCAGTATTTT | CASSQLSGDVDTQYF
TRBJ2-7 | . | TRBV21-1 | . | TGTGCCAGCAGCAAAGTGGGACCGAGTTTCTACGAGCAGTACTTC | CASSKVGPSFYEQYF
TRBJ2-3 | TRBD1 | TRBV19 | . | TGTGCCAGTAGTCCGGGACAGGGCACAGATACGCAGTATTTT | CASSPGQGTDTQYF
TRBJ1-1 | . | TRBV10-2 | . | TGCGCCAGCAGCCTGGGGGGTGGCTACACTGAAGCTTTCTTT | CASSLGGGYTEAFF
TRBJ1-2 | . | TRBV15 | . | TGTGCCACCAGGCAGCGGGGGACCTATGGCTACACCTTC | CATRQRGTYGYTF
TRBJ2-1 | TRBD2 | TRBV5-6 | . | TGTGCCAGCAGCTTGGAACTAGCGGGGGGGAATGAGCAGTTCTTC | CASSLELAGGNEQFF
TRBJ2-5 | . | TRBV6-5 | . | TGTGCCAGCAGTCCCCCGGGACAAAAAGAGACCCAGTACTTC | CASSPPGQKETQYF
TRBJ1-2 | TRBD1 | TRBV4-1 | . | TGCGCCAGCAGCCAGCCGGGACAGGGGAGTGGCTATGGCTACACCTTC | CASSQPGQGSGYGYTF
TRBJ2-3 | TRBD2 | TRBV7-2 | . | TGTGCCAGCAGCTTATTGCGGGGGGGTCTGGATACGCAGTATTTT | CASSLLRGGLDTQYF
TRBJ2-1 | . | TRBV13 | . | TGTGCCAGCAGCTTACGAGGGGGGCACCATGAGCAGTTCTTC | CASSLRGGHHEQFF
TRBJ1-1 | TRBD1 | TRBV4-1 | . | TGCGCCAGCAGCCAAACGGGGGACAGCCCCGGCATGAACACTGAAGCTTTCTTT | CASSQTGDSPGMNTEAFF
TRBJ1-1 | . | TRBV5-1 | . | TGCGCCAGCAGCTTGAGTGTCAACCTGAACACTGAAGCTTTCTTT | CASSLSVNLNTEAFF
TRBJ2-3 | . | TRBV13 | . | TGTGCCAGCAGCATTTTTTCGAGACTAACATTCCTTGGCACAGATACGCAGTATTTT | CASSIFSRLTFLGTDTQYF
TRBJ2-7 | . | TRBV11-2 | few | TGTGCCAGCAGCTCAATGACCTACGAGCAGTACTTC | CASSSMTYEQYF